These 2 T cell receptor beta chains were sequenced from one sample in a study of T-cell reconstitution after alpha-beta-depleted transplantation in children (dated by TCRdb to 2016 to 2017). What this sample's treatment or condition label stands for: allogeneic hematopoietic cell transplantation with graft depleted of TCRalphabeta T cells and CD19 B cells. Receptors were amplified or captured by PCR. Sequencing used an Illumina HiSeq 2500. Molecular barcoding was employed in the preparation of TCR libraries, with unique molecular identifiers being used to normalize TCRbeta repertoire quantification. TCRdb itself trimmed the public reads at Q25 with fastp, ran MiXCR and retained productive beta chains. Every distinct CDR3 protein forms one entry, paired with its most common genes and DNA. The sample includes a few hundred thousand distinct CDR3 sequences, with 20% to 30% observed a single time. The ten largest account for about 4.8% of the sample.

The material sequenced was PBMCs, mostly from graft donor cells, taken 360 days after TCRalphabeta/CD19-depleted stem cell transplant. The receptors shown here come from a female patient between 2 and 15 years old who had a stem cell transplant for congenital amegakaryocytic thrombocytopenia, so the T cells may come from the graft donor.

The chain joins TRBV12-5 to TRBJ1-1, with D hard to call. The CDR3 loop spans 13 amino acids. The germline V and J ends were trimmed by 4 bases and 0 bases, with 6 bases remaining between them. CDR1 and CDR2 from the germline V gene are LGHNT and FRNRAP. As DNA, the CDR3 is TGTGCTAGTGGTTGCCCTTTGAACACTGAAGCTTTCTTT. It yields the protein CASGCPLNTEAFF.

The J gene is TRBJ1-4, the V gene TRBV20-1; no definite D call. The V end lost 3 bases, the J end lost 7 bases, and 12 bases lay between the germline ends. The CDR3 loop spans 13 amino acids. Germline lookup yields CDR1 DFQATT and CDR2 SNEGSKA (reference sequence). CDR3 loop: CSASQDSREKLFF. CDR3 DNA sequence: TGCAGTGCTAGCCAGGACTCTCGTGAAAAACTGTTTTTT.